The 17 T cell receptor beta chains listed next were all sequenced from one sample in a study of blood T cell repertoires in COVID-19. Clones were sequenced by immunoSEQ multiplex PCR, and TCRdb holds only the in-frame ones, with some missing. The table includes 170,000 or so clones, around 86% detected once. Source material: peripheral blood. These receptors were taken from a middle-aged man with active or convalescent COVID-19.

V usage is TRBV27 and J usage is TRBJ2-5, with 9 bases aligning to TRBD2. With V trimmed by 3 bases and J by 1 base, 3 bases remained unmatched. The CDR3 sequence is 15 residues long. CDR1 MNHEY and CDR2 SMNVEV come from the germline V gene (reference sequence). The CDR3 DNA sequence: TGTGCCAGCAGTTTCTCTAGCGGGGCCCAAGAGACCCAGTACTTC. It encodes CASSFSSGAQETQYF.

The genes are TRBV27 and TRBJ2-4; D uncertain. Germline CDR1 reads MNHEY; CDR2 reads SMNVEV (reference sequence). CDR3 size: 13 residues. Trimming shortened V by 6 bases and J by 0 bases, and 6 bases separated the two germline ends. The CDR3 nucleotides are TGTGCCAGCAGCCCCTTAGCCAAAAACATTCAGTACTTC. Translating it yields CASSPLAKNIQYF.

The chain combines TRBV2 with TRBJ2-5; D is unresolved. Trimming removed 1 base from V and 2 bases from J, with 8 bases in between. In germline, CDR1 is SNHLY, CDR2 FYNNEI. The CDR3 length is 14 residues. The CDR3 DNA reads TGTGCCAGCAGTGAAGAGAGGCGACAAGAGACCCAGTACTTC. Encoded protein: CASSEERRQETQYF.

This chain uses TRBV6-2 or TRBV6-3 with TRBJ1-6, with TRBD1 matching over 7 bases. The V and J ends lost 2 bases and 5 bases, in that order; junction bases with no gene match: 3. CDR3 size: 15 residues. Germline V gene data show CDR1 as MNHEY and CDR2 as SVGEGT. The CDR3 coding sequence is TGTGCCAGCAGTTACCAGGACAGGAATAATTCACCCCTCCACTTT. It specifies CASSYQDRNNSPLHF.

V usage is TRBV3-1 (or the pseudogene TRBV3-2) and J usage is TRBJ2-5; D not resolved. The CDR3 has 15 residues. CDR1 is LGHDT and CDR2 is YNNKEL in the germline V gene (reference sequence). V dropped 0 bases and J dropped 5 bases, with 13 bases sitting between them. In DNA, the CDR3 is TGTGCCAGCAGCCAAGAACCAGGTAGTTTTGAGACCCAGTACTTC. It specifies CASSQEPGSFETQYF.

The chain couples TRBV27 to TRBJ1-1, with a possible D match to TRBD1 (6 bases). The CDR3 length is 13 residues. The ends were cut back, 8 bases at V and 11 bases at J, with 21 bases in the middle. The germline V gene encodes CDR1 MNHEY and CDR2 SMNVEV (reference sequence). The CDR3 region is CASRSTNRVGAFF. Here the CDR3 DNA reads TGTGCCAGCCGATCCACTAACAGGGTAGGGGCTTTCTTT.

This chain uses TRBV29-1 with TRBJ2-7, with D tentatively TRBD2 (5 bases). The CDR3 is made up of 11 amino acids. The V end lost 6 bases, the J end lost 7 bases, and 13 bases lay between the germline ends. Germline CDR1 SQVTM, CDR2 ANQGSEA. In DNA, the CDR3 is TGCAGCGTCGAGACCGCGGGTGAGCAGTACTTC. Encoded protein: CSVETAGEQYF.

V is TRBV30 and J is TRBJ2-2; 13 nucleotides align to TRBD2. The CDR3 consists of 16 residues. The germline CDR1 and CDR2 sequences are GTSNPN and SVGIG (reference sequence). The V and J ends lost 4 bases and 4 bases, in that order; junction bases with no gene match: 6. The CDR3 loop reads CAWKGLAGALTGELFF. CDR3 nucleotide sequence: TGTGCCTGGAAAGGACTAGCGGGGGCGCTCACCGGGGAGCTGTTTTTT.

In its sample, this clone was seen a few times. This rearrangement joins TRBV11-3 to TRBJ1-3; tentatively, D is TRBD1 (5 bases). CDR1 SGHNT and CDR2 YENEEA come from the germline V gene. Trimming cost V 0 bases and J 0 bases, with 18 bases left between them. This CDR3 comprises 19 residues. The CDR3 sequence is CASSLDWGGSLSSGNTIYF. The CDR3 DNA reads as TGTGCCAGCAGCTTAGATTGGGGCGGGAGCCTGAGCTCTGGAAACACCATATATTTT.

J is TRBJ2-2 and V is TRBV27, with TRBD2 matching over 9 bases. CDR1 MNHEY and CDR2 SMNVEV come from the germline V gene (reference sequence). V shed 8 bases and J 5 bases; nucleotides not matched to a gene: 6. This CDR3 has 14 amino acids. The CDR3 region is CASGEAGGTGELFF. Written as DNA, the CDR3 is TGTGCCAGCGGCGAAGCGGGGGGTACCGGGGAGCTGTTTTTT.

The genes are TRBV12-5 and TRBJ2-2; 8 nucleotides line up with TRBD1. V trimming: 3 bases; J trimming: 7 bases; junction bases outside the gene matches: 7. This CDR3 is 15 amino acids long. Germline V gene lookup returns CDR1 LGHNT and CDR2 FRNRAP. The CDR3 coding sequence is TGTGCTAGTGGTTTCCCGACAGGGGTGGGCGGGGAGCTGTTTTTT. It encodes CASGFPTGVGGELFF.

The J gene is TRBJ1-6, the V gene TRBV7-8, with D possibly TRBD1 on 6 matching bases. CDR1 is SGHVS and CDR2 is FQNEAQ in the germline V gene. The ends were cut back, 5 bases at V and 10 bases at J, with 18 bases in the middle. The CDR3 spans 15 residues. The CDR3 DNA follows: TGTGCCAGCAGCACCCGACAGGTTCCGGGCTCACCCCTCCACTTT. Protein: CASSTRQVPGSPLHF.

V and J are TRBV7-8 and TRBJ1-4; D possibly corresponds to TRBD1 (5 bases). Germline-derived CDR1 and CDR2 are SGHVS and FQNEAQ. The CDR3 spans 13 residues. The V end was cut by 4 bases, the J end by 8 bases, with 11 bases between. The CDR3 nucleotides read TGTGCCAGCAGCTACGGTCCAGGGGAAAAACTGTTTTTT. This codes for CASSYGPGEKLFF.

This clone is deemed medium-sized. This chain connects TRBV3-1 (or the pseudogene TRBV3-2) to TRBJ2-4, with D possibly TRBD1 on 5 matching bases. Germline CDR1 and CDR2: LGHDT and YNNKEL (reference sequence). The CDR3 totals 13 residues. Trimming cost V 2 bases and J 8 bases, with 10 bases left between them. CDR3 nucleotide sequence: TGTGCCAGCAGCCAAAGCCAGGGTTACATTCAGTACTTC. Translation gives CASSQSQGYIQYF.

J is TRBJ2-6 and V is TRBV7-2, with D possibly TRBD2 on 7 matching bases. The CDR3 loop spans 18 amino acids. CDR1 SGHTA and CDR2 FQGNSA come from the germline V gene. The germline V and J ends were trimmed by 6 bases and 0 bases, with 18 bases remaining between them. The CDR3 region has the DNA TGTGCCAGCAGTCTTAGGGGAGGGGGTACCTCTGGGGCCAACGTCCTGACTTTC. It is translated as CASSLRGGGTSGANVLTF.

The chain combines TRBV12-5 with TRBJ2-1, with D possibly being TRBD2 (6 bases). V gave up 3 bases and J gave up 8 bases, with 11 bases separating them. CDR3 length equals 13 residues. Germline V CDR1 and CDR2: LGHNT, FRNRAP. In nucleotides, the CDR3 is TGTGCTAGTGGTTTATTGGCGGGGTATGAGCAGTTCTTC. The encoded protein is CASGLLAGYEQFF.

The J gene is TRBJ2-3, the V gene TRBV10-3; TRBD1 might be the D (6 bases). This CDR3 has 16 amino acids. Germline lookup yields CDR1 ENHRY and CDR2 SYGVKD. V gave up 0 bases and J gave up 2 bases, with 12 bases separating them. CDR3: CAISESISGATDTQYF. The CDR3 region has the DNA TGTGCCATCAGTGAGTCGATATCAGGGGCCACAGATACGCAGTATTTT.